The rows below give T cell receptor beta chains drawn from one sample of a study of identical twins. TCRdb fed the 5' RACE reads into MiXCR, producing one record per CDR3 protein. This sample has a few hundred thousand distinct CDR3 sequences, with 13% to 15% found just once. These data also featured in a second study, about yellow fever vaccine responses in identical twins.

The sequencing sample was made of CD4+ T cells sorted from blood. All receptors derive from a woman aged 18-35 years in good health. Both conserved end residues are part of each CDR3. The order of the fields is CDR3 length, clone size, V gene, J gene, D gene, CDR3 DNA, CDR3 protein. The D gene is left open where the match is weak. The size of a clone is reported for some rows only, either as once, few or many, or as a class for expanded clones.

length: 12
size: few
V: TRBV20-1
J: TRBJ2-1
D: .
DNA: TGCAGTGCTGCGACTAGGTACAATGAGCAGTTCTTC
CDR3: CSAATRYNEQFF

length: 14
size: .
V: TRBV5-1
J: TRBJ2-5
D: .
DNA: TGCGCCAGCAGCCCCCAGGGGGGGCAAGAGACCCAGTACTTC
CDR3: CASSPQGGQETQYF

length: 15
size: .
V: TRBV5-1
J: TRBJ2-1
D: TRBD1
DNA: TGCGCCAGCTTGGGGACAGGGGGCTCCTACAATGAGCAGTTCTTC
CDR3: CASLGTGGSYNEQFF

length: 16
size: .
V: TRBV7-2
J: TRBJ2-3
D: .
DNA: TGTGCCAGCAGCCCACACAGGAGGGGGGGGTCAGATACGCAGTATTTT
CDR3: CASSPHRRGGSDTQYF

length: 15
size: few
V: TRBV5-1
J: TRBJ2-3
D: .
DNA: TGCGCCAGCAGCTTGGAACGGAGTAGCACAGATACGCAGTATTTT
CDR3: CASSLERSSTDTQYF

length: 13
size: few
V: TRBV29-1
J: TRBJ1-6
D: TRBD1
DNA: TGCAGCGTGAGACAGGGAAGTAATTCACCCCTCCACTTT
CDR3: CSVRQGSNSPLHF

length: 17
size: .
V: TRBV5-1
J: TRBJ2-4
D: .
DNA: TGCGCCAGCAGCTTGGGCTCCAGTCCTCTAGCCAAAAACATTCAGTACTTC
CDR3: CASSLGSSPLAKNIQYF

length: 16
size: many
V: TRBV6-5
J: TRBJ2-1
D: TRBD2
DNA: TGTGCCAGCAGTTGGACTAGCGGGGGATTTCGCAATGAGCAGTTCTTC
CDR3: CASSWTSGGFRNEQFF

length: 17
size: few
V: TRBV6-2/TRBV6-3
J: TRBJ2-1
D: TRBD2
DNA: TGTGCCAGCAGTTCAGACTTAGCGGGGGACTCCTACAATGAGCAGTTCTTC
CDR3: CASSSDLAGDSYNEQFF

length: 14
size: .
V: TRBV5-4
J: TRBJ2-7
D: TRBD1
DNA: TGTGCCAGCAGCTTTGGGACAGGTCCCGACGAGCAGTACTTC
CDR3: CASSFGTGPDEQYF

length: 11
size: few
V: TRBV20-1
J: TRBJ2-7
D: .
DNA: TGCAGTGCTAAGATTTTAGAGGAGCAGTACTTC
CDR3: CSAKILEEQYF

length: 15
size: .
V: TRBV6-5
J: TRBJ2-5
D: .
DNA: TGTGCCAGCAGTTACTCATCGGGGGCCCAAGAGACCCAGTACTTC
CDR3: CASSYSSGAQETQYF

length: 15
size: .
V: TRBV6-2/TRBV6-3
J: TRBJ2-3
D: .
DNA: TGTGCCAGCAGTTACGGGAAGATAGGTGGAGATACGCAGTATTTT
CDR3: CASSYGKIGGDTQYF

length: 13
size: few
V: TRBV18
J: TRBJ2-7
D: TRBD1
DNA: TGTGCCAGCTCACAGACAGGGACCTACGAGCAGTACTTC
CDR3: CASSQTGTYEQYF

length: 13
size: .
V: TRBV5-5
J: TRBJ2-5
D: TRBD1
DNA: TGTGCCAGCAGCGTACAGGGGGCTGAGACCCAGTACTTC
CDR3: CASSVQGAETQYF

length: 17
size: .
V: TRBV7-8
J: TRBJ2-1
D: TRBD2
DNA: TGTGCCAGCAGCCCCCGACTAGCGGGGGGGACTTGGAATGAGCAGTTCTTC
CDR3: CASSPRLAGGTWNEQFF

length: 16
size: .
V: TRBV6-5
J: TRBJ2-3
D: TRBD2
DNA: TGTGCCAGCAGTTACGAAAGCGGGAGACCCACAGATACGCAGTATTTT
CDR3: CASSYESGRPTDTQYF

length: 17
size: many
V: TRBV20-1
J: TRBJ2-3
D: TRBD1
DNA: TGCAGTGCTAGAGAAGTCGTTGGACAGGGGAGGAGAGATACGCAGTATTTT
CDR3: CSAREVVGQGRRDTQYF

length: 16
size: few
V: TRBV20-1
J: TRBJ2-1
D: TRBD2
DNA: TGCAGTGCTAGTGGTCTAGCGGCTACCCTAAGGAATGAGCAGTTCTTC
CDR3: CSASGLAATLRNEQFF

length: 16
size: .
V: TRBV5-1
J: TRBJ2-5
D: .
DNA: TGCGCCAGCAGCAAACGACAGGGACTCTCCCAAGAGACCCAGTACTTC
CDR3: CASSKRQGLSQETQYF

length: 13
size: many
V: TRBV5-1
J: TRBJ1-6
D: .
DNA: TGCGCCAGCAGCGTGACAGCAGGCGGGGCCCTCCACTTT
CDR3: CASSVTAGGALHF

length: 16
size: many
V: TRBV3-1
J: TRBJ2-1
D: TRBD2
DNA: TGTGCCAGCAGCCAACGGACTAGCGGGAGGGCGAATGAGCAGTTCTTC
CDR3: CASSQRTSGRANEQFF

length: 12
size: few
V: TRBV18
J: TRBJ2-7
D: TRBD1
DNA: TGTGCCAGCTCGCGGAAAGGGACAGGGCTGTACTTC
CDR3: CASSRKGTGLYF

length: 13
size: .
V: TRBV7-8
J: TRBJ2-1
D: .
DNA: TGTGCCAGCAGCTTACCACCAGGGGTAAGGCAGTTCTTC
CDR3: CASSLPPGVRQFF

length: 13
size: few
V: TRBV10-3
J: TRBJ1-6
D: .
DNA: TGTGCCATCAGTGAGTCCGAGAATTCACCCCTCCACTTT
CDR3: CAISESENSPLHF

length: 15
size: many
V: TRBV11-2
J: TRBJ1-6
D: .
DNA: TGTGCCAGCAGCTTAGTCTTACAGGTTAATTCACCCCTCCACTTT
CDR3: CASSLVLQVNSPLHF

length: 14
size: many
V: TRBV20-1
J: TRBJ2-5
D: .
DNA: TGCACCCAAGCAGCGGGTTGGGATCGGGAGACCCAGTACTTC
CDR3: CTQAAGWDRETQYF

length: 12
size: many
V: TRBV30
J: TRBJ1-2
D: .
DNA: TGTGCCTGGAGTCCGGGACACTATGGCTACACCTTC
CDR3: CAWSPGHYGYTF

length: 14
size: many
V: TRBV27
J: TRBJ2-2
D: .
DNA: TGTGCCAGCAGTTTAGGGACGAACACCGGGGAGCTGTTTTTT
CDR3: CASSLGTNTGELFF

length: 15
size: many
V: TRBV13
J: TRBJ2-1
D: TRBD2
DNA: TGTGCCAGCAGCCCCCGACTAGCGGGGATCAATGAGCAGTTCTTC
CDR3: CASSPRLAGINEQFF

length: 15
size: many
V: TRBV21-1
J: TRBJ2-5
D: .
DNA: TGTGCCAGCAGCAAAAAGGGCCAGTACCAAGAGACCCAGTACTTC
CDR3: CASSKKGQYQETQYF

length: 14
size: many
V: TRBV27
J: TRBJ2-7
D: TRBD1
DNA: TGTGCCAGTCGAGCCGGGACAGAGGGCTACGAGCAGTACTTC
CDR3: CASRAGTEGYEQYF

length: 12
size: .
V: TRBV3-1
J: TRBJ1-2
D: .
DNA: TGTGCCAGCAGCCAGGTGGACTGGGGCTACACCTTC
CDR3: CASSQVDWGYTF

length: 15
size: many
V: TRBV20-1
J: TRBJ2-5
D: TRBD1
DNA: TGCAGTGCTAGAGCCCCGGACAGGGGGAAAGGGGCCCAGTACTTC
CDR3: CSARAPDRGKGAQYF

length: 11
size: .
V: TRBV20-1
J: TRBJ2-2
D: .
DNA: TGCAGCTCTACGAACACCGGGGAGCTGTTTTTT
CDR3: CSSTNTGELFF

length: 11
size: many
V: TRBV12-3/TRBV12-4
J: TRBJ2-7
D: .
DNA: TGTGCCAGCAGGGACTCCTACGAGCAGTACTTC
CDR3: CASRDSYEQYF

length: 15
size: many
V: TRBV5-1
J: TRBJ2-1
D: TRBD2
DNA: TGCGCCAGCAGGCTTCGGGGGGGCCGAGACAATGAGCAGTTCTTC
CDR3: CASRLRGGRDNEQFF

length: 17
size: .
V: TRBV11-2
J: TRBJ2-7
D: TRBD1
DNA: TGTGCCAGCAGCCCCAGTATACCGGGACAGGGTAGTTACGAGCAGTACTTC
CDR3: CASSPSIPGQGSYEQYF

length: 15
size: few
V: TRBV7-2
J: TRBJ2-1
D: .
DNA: TGTGCCAGCAGCTTCTCGGGCGGGACGGGGGATGAGCAGTTCTTC
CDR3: CASSFSGGTGDEQFF

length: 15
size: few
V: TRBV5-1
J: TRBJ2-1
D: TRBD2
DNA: TGCGCCAGCAGATTGAGGACTAGCGGAAACAATGAGCAGTTCTTC
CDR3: CASRLRTSGNNEQFF

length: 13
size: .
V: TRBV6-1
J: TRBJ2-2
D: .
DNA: TGTGCCAGCAGCCATACCCGGGCCGGGGAGCTGTTTTTT
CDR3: CASSHTRAGELFF

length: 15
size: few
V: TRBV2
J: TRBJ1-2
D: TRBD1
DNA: TGTGCCAGCAGACGACAGGGACCCCGTAACTATGGCTACACCTTC
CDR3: CASRRQGPRNYGYTF

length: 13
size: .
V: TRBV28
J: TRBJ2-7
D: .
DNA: TGTGCCAGCAGTTTATCCATTGAGGCAGGGCGGCACTTC
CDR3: CASSLSIEAGRHF

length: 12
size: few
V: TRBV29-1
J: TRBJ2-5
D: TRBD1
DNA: TGCAGCGTAGCACAGGGGCAAGAGACCCAGTACTTC
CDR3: CSVAQGQETQYF

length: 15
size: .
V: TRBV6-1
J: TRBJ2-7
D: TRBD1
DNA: TGTGCCAGCAGTCGACCGGGACAGGGTTCCTACGAGCAGTACTTC
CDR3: CASSRPGQGSYEQYF

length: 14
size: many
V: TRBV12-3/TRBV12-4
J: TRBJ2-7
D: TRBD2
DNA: TGTGCCAGCAGCCTAGCGGGAGTATCCGGCGAGCAGTACTTC
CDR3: CASSLAGVSGEQYF

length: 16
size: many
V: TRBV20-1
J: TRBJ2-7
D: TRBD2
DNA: TGCAGTGCTAGAGTCCCCCGCGGGCTAGCGGGAGGCGAGCAGTACTTC
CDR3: CSARVPRGLAGGEQYF

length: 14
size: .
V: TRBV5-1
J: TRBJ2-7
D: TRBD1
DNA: TGCGCCAGAGCGACAGGGTTCCCCTCCTACGAGCAGTACTTC
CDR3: CARATGFPSYEQYF

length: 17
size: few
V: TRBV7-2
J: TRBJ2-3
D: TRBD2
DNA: TGTGCCAGCAGCTTAGGGAAACTAGCGGGAGCCACAGATACGCAGTATTTT
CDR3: CASSLGKLAGATDTQYF

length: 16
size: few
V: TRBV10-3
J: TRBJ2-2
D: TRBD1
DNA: TGTGCCATCAGTGATTCTCCAGGGGGCGTCAACGGGGAGCTGTTTTTT
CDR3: CAISDSPGGVNGELFF

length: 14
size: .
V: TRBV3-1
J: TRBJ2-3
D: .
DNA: TGTGCCAGCAGCCAAGCGGGAGACGGCAATACGCAGTATTTT
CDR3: CASSQAGDGNTQYF

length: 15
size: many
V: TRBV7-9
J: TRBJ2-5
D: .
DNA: TGTGCCAGCAGCTTCCGTCTTAGCGGCCAAGAGACCCAGTACTTC
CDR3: CASSFRLSGQETQYF

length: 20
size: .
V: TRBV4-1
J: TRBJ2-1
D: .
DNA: TGCGCCAGCAGCCAAGATGGAGGGTGGGGGGGCCCTCTCGGTCCACAGGAGCAGTTCTTC
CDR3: CASSQDGGWGGPLGPQEQFF

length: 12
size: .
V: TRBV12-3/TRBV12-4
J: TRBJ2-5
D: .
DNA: TGTGCCAGCAGTCCTAGCTGGGAGACCCAGTACTTC
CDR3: CASSPSWETQYF

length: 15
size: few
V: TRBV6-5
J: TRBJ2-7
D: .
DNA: TGTGCCAGCAGTAACACCCGGACTTCCCCCTACGAGCAGTACTTC
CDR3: CASSNTRTSPYEQYF

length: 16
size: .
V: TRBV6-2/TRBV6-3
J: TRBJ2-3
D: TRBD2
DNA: TGTGCCAGCATCGGACTAGCGGGAGGTAGCACAGATACGCAGTATTTT
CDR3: CASIGLAGGSTDTQYF

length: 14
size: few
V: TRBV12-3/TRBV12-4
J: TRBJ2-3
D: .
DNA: TGTGCCAGCAGTTTGAAGGGTAGCACAGATACGCAGTATTTT
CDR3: CASSLKGSTDTQYF

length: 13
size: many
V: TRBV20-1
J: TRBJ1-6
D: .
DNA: TGCAGTGCCCATATAGGCGGGACTTCACCCCTCCACTTT
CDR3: CSAHIGGTSPLHF